These 15 T cell receptor beta chains share one sample of origin, sequenced in a study of neurological immune-mediated disorders. As for time point: longitudinal time-point 3. TCRdb fed the 5' RACE reads into MiXCR, producing one record per CDR3 protein. Counted here are 45,000 to 60,000 distinct CDR3 sequences, over 9.5% occurring once; the ten biggest clones make up about 10%. Source material: PBMCs. All receptors derive from a male donor with HTLV-1-associated myelopathy (HAM/TSP).

This clonotype was seen many times. The rearrangement joins TRBV20-1 to TRBJ1-2; TRBD1 aligns across 12 bases. Germline V lookup: CDR1 DFQATT, CDR2 SNEGSKA (reference sequence). CDR3 length: 15 residues. V lost 6 bases, J lost 7 bases, and 12 bases stayed unmatched. The CDR3 nucleotides are TGCAGTGCAACCGGGACAGGGGGCGAGAAGGGTGGCTACACCTTC. It specifies CSATGTGGEKGGYTF.

The genes are TRBV10-3 and TRBJ1-1; TRBD1 matches 8 bases. This CDR3 spans 14 amino acids. V dropped 6 bases and J dropped 6; count of bases not matched to a gene: 9. Germline CDR1 ENHRY, CDR2 SYGVKD. The CDR3 is CAISQDRVAAEAFF. Here the CDR3 DNA reads TGTGCCATCAGCCAGGACAGGGTTGCCGCTGAAGCTTTCTTT.

In this sample, this clonotype turned up many times. This rearrangement joins TRBV6-5 to TRBJ1-2; 7 positions match TRBD1. Germline V CDR1 and CDR2: MNHEY, SVGAGI. V shed 2 bases and J 6 bases; nucleotides not matched to a gene: 6. There are 14 residues in the CDR3. The CDR3 protein is CASSYTRGAHGYTF. CDR3 DNA sequence: TGTGCCAGCAGTTACACCAGGGGGGCTCATGGCTACACCTTC.

This clonotype was recorded at least ten times. The chain uses TRBV7-2 and TRBJ2-7, with D possibly being TRBD1 (5 bases). Germline V gives CDR1 SGHTA, CDR2 FQGNSA. V dropped 0 bases and J dropped 2 bases, with 11 bases sitting between them. CDR3 length equals 15 residues. This CDR3 reads CASSLARGTAYEQYF. The DNA for the CDR3 is TGTGCCAGCAGCTTAGCAAGGGGAACCGCCTACGAGCAGTACTTC.

The sample holds many counts of this clonotype. The rearrangement joins TRBV18 to TRBJ1-1; possibly TRBD1 for D (5 bases). V shed 6 bases and J shed 9 bases, with 14 bases lying between them. The germline gives CDR1 KGHSH, CDR2 LQKENI. The CDR3 spans 12 residues. The CDR3 protein is CASSPGGGQAFF. The CDR3 nucleotides read TGTGCCAGCTCCCCCGGGGGAGGGCAAGCTTTCTTT.

Ten or more counts support this clonotype. The rearrangement uses TRBV10-1 and TRBJ1-1; D gene unclear. The CDR3 loop spans 14 amino acids. V lost 7 bases, J lost 5 bases, and 17 bases lay in between. CDR1 and CDR2 (germline): WNHNN, SYGVQD (reference sequence). In DNA, the CDR3 is TGCGCCAGCACCCCCGGGCTGGGGTCAACTGAAGCTTTCTTT. Protein: CASTPGLGSTEAFF.

The genes are TRBV20-1 and TRBJ1-1, with 8 positions matching TRBD1. The CDR3 runs 13 residues. The junction had 7 bases not matched to a gene; V was cut back by 5 bases and J by 5 bases. The germline V gene has CDR1 DFQATT and CDR2 SNEGSKA (reference sequence). CDR3 sequence: CSAFGQGTTEAFF. DNA for the CDR3: TGCAGTGCTTTCGGACAGGGTACGACTGAAGCTTTCTTT.

The chain has TRBV18 and TRBJ2-1; 7 bases fit TRBD1. Germline V gene data show CDR1 as KGHSH and CDR2 as LQKENI. The CDR3 runs 15 residues. V shed 2 bases and J 1 base; nucleotides not matched to a gene: 2. CDR3 loop: CASSPGQDSYNEQFF. The CDR3 nucleotides read TGTGCCAGCTCACCAGGACAGGATTCCTACAATGAGCAGTTCTTC.

This clonotype was detected many times. V and J are TRBV7-9 and TRBJ1-1; no firm D call. V lost 1 base to trimming and J lost 5 bases, with 14 bases between them. Germline V gives CDR1 SEHNR, CDR2 FQNEAQ (reference sequence). The CDR3 has 15 amino acids. This CDR3 is CASSLDLLWETEAFF. The CDR3, as DNA: TGTGCCAGCAGCTTAGACCTCCTGTGGGAAACTGAAGCTTTCTTT.

This clonotype was found a few times. V and J are TRBV12-3 or TRBV12-4 and TRBJ1-4, with 8 bases fitting TRBD1. The V gene end was trimmed by 5 bases and the J gene end by 7 bases; junction bases not matched to a gene: 18. This CDR3 has 18 amino acids. CDR3 residues: CASSIEWQGARLGEKLFF. The CDR3 coding sequence is TGTGCCAGCAGTATCGAGTGGCAGGGGGCGCGGCTGGGTGAAAAACTGTTTTTT.

This clonotype has at least ten counts. The rearrangement uses TRBV6-6 and TRBJ1-5, with TRBD1 identical over 7 bases. Losses at the gene ends were 5 bases for V and 4 bases for J; bases not matched to a gene: 8. The germline gives CDR1 MNHNY, CDR2 SVGAGI (reference sequence). The CDR3 has 15 amino acids. The CDR3 DNA is TGTGCCAGCAGTGAGCGACAGGGACCAAATCAGCCCCAGCATTTT. It specifies CASSERQGPNQPQHF.

This clonotype was detected many times. The V gene is TRBV5-1, the J gene TRBJ1-1; D may be TRBD1 (5 bases). Trimming stripped 6 bases from V and 4 bases from J, with 19 bases between. There are 15 residues in the CDR3. Germline lookup yields CDR1 SGHRS and CDR2 YFSETQ. This chain's CDR3 is CASTLEGQGATEAFF. CDR3 nucleotide sequence: TGCGCCAGCACCCTAGAGGGGCAGGGAGCCACTGAAGCTTTCTTT.

There are many counts of this clonotype. The V and J genes are TRBV5-6 and TRBJ2-1; 8 nucleotides line up with TRBD1. The CDR3 runs to 14 residues. Germline V gene data show CDR1 as SGHDT and CDR2 as YYEEEE. V dropped 6 bases and J dropped 5; count of bases not matched to a gene: 7. The CDR3 DNA is TGTGCCAGCACAAAGGACAGGGAGAACAATGAGCAGTTCTTC. It specifies CASTKDRENNEQFF.

This clonotype appeared many times. The CDR3 nucleotides are TGTGAAGTCGGGGGAACCTACAATGAGCAGTTCTTC. Protein product: CEVGGTYNEQFF. This rearrangement joins TRBV12-5 to TRBJ2-1, with D possibly matching TRBD2 (6 bases). There are 12 residues in the CDR3. Germline V gene lookup returns CDR1 LGHNT and CDR2 FRNRAP.

This clonotype was observed at least ten times. The V gene is TRBV6-2 or TRBV6-3, the J gene TRBJ2-1; 9 bases are shared with TRBD2. Germline CDR1 reads MNHEY; CDR2 reads SVGEGT. The J segment lost 4 bases and the V segment lost 7 bases, leaving 5 bases of the junction unmatched. The CDR3 totals 14 residues. CDR3: CASIKAGGYNEQFF. The CDR3 nucleotides read TGTGCCAGCATTAAAGCGGGGGGATACAATGAGCAGTTCTTC.